These T cell receptor beta chains were read from a single sample in a study of blood T cell repertoires in COVID-19. Sequencing used immunoSEQ multiplex PCR; TCRdb keeps in-frame clones, though not all of them. The table shows 120,000 to 150,000 clones, with about 82% occurring only once. The sequencing input was peripheral blood. These receptors all stem from a woman between 40 and 50 years old with active or convalescent COVID-19. Both conserved end residues are part of each CDR3. Each record gives: J gene, D gene, V gene, clone size, CDR3 protein, CDR3 DNA. A D gene is named only where the DNA matches it firmly. Size is stated for part of the rows, as once, few or many counts, or as a class when the clone is expanded.

J gene: TRBJ1-4; D gene: NA; V gene: TRBV5-1; clone size: NA; CDR3 protein: CASSLKPNEKLFF; CDR3 DNA: TGCGCCAGCAGCTTGAAGCCTAATGAAAAACTGTTTTTT
J gene: TRBJ1-1; D gene: TRBD1; V gene: TRBV3-1/TRBV3-2; clone size: NA; CDR3 protein: CASSHRQGGTEAFF; CDR3 DNA: TGTGCCAGCAGCCACCGACAGGGGGGGACTGAAGCTTTCTTT
J gene: TRBJ1-6; D gene: NA; V gene: TRBV4-3; clone size: NA; CDR3 protein: CASSQEDLGAGNSPLHF; CDR3 DNA: TGCGCCAGCAGCCAAGAAGATCTGGGGGCAGGTAATTCACCCCTCCACTTT
J gene: TRBJ1-4; D gene: TRBD1; V gene: TRBV11-2; clone size: few; CDR3 protein: CASSAGQGVKEKLFF; CDR3 DNA: TGTGCCAGCAGCGCGGGACAGGGAGTGAAAGAAAAACTGTTTTTT
J gene: TRBJ1-5; D gene: TRBD1; V gene: TRBV5-4; clone size: NA; CDR3 protein: CATRDSSGTFNQPQHF; CDR3 DNA: TGTGCCACCCGGGACAGCTCCGGCACTTTCAATCAGCCCCAGCATTTT
J gene: TRBJ2-7; D gene: NA; V gene: TRBV18; clone size: once; CDR3 protein: CASSPLGGPEPYEQYF; CDR3 DNA: TGTGCCAGCTCACCCCTGGGGGGGCCCGAACCTTACGAGCAGTACTTC
J gene: TRBJ1-5; D gene: TRBD1; V gene: TRBV28; clone size: NA; CDR3 protein: CASRDRAYSNQPQHF; CDR3 DNA: TGTGCCAGCCGGGACAGGGCCTATAGCAATCAGCCCCAGCATTTT
J gene: TRBJ2-1; D gene: TRBD2; V gene: TRBV18; clone size: NA; CDR3 protein: CASSPGLAGVSEQFF; CDR3 DNA: TGTGCCAGCTCACCGGGACTAGCGGGAGTTAGTGAGCAGTTCTTC
J gene: TRBJ1-5; D gene: TRBD1; V gene: TRBV27; clone size: NA; CDR3 protein: CASIHLVRGQLTNSSNQPQHF; CDR3 DNA: TGTGCCAGCATCCATCTGGTGCGGGGACAGCTTACTAATAGTTCTAATCAGCCCCAGCATTTT
J gene: TRBJ2-7; D gene: TRBD1; V gene: TRBV28; clone size: NA; CDR3 protein: CATWSGDRAYEQYF; CDR3 DNA: TGTGCCACTTGGAGCGGGGACAGGGCCTACGAGCAGTACTTC
J gene: TRBJ2-2; D gene: TRBD1; V gene: TRBV15; clone size: NA; CDR3 protein: CATSRDPGGIGELFF; CDR3 DNA: TGTGCCACCAGCAGAGATCCAGGGGGCATCGGGGAGCTGTTTTTT
J gene: TRBJ2-1; D gene: NA; V gene: TRBV28; clone size: NA; CDR3 protein: CASSWAGYTDNEQFF; CDR3 DNA: TGTGCCAGCAGTTGGGCAGGGTATACGGACAATGAGCAGTTCTTC
J gene: TRBJ1-6; D gene: TRBD1; V gene: TRBV18; clone size: NA; CDR3 protein: CASSLGGETSPLHF; CDR3 DNA: TGTGCCAGCTCCTTAGGGGGCGAAACATCACCCCTCCACTTT
J gene: TRBJ1-2; D gene: NA; V gene: TRBV5-8; clone size: NA; CDR3 protein: CASSLLAVNYGYTF; CDR3 DNA: TGTGCCAGCAGCTTGTTGGCAGTTAACTATGGCTACACCTTC
J gene: TRBJ1-1; D gene: TRBD1; V gene: TRBV28; clone size: NA; CDR3 protein: CASSLPSVRGRRGTEAFF; CDR3 DNA: TGTGCCAGCAGTTTACCGTCCGTGAGGGGGCGAAGGGGCACTGAAGCTTTCTTT
J gene: TRBJ1-2; D gene: NA; V gene: TRBV3-1/TRBV3-2; clone size: NA; CDR3 protein: CASSQEAGYGYTF; CDR3 DNA: TGTGCCAGCAGCCAAGAAGCGGGGTATGGCTACACCTTC
J gene: TRBJ2-1; D gene: TRBD2; V gene: TRBV27; clone size: NA; CDR3 protein: CASSAGLGYNEQFF; CDR3 DNA: TGTGCCAGCAGCGCGGGACTAGGATACAATGAGCAGTTCTTC
J gene: TRBJ1-2; D gene: TRBD1; V gene: TRBV28; clone size: NA; CDR3 protein: CASSFGGTGRNYGYTF; CDR3 DNA: TGTGCCAGCAGTTTTGGGGGGACAGGGCGTAACTATGGCTACACCTTC
J gene: TRBJ2-3; D gene: NA; V gene: TRBV28; clone size: NA; CDR3 protein: CASSFPATGSTDTQYF; CDR3 DNA: TGTGCCAGCAGTTTTCCAGCGACAGGCAGCACAGATACGCAGTATTTT
J gene: TRBJ2-1; D gene: NA; V gene: TRBV19; clone size: NA; CDR3 protein: CASTPTRTSFEQFF; CDR3 DNA: TGTGCCAGTACCCCGACTAGGACCTCATTTGAGCAGTTCTTC
J gene: TRBJ1-4; D gene: NA; V gene: TRBV6-5; clone size: NA; CDR3 protein: CASRRQPTGEKLFF; CDR3 DNA: TGTGCCAGCCGGCGACAGCCTACAGGTGAAAAACTGTTTTTT
J gene: TRBJ1-1; D gene: TRBD1; V gene: TRBV10-2; clone size: NA; CDR3 protein: CASSGLQGVTEAFF; CDR3 DNA: TGCGCCAGCAGTGGCTTGCAGGGGGTCACTGAAGCTTTCTTT
J gene: TRBJ1-1; D gene: TRBD1; V gene: TRBV4-2; clone size: NA; CDR3 protein: CASSQGITGGGTEAFF; CDR3 DNA: TGTGCCAGCAGCCAAGGGATAACAGGGGGTGGGACTGAAGCTTTCTTT